The clone carrying this TCR beta chain was picked up a small number of times. The data are from a study of blood T cell repertoires in COVID-19. Method: immunoSEQ multiplex PCR; TCRdb's copy keeps in-frame clones and lacks some. In the table there are about 500,000 clones, approximately 88% of which are singletons. Per the germline V gene, CDR1 is LGHDT and CDR2 is YNNKEL (reference sequence). This CDR3 spans 15 amino acids. V trimming: 1 base; J trimming: 4 bases; junction bases outside the gene matches: 5. This sequence originates from a woman aged 45-59 years with COVID-19, enrolled during active disease. The specimen sequenced was peripheral blood. The chain recombines TRBV3-1 (or the pseudogene TRBV3-2) with TRBJ1-2; 8 bases map to TRBD1. CDR3 sequence reads: CASSQAGGQGYGYTF. Here the CDR3 DNA reads TGTGCCAGCAGCCAAGCGGGCGGACAGGGCTATGGCTACACCTTC.